A single sample is the source of the 30 T cell receptor beta chains below, sequenced in a study of identical twins (dated by TCRdb to the mid-2010s). The library was made by 5' RACE. The sequencer was an Illumina HiSeq 2000. TCRdb ran its own pipeline on the public reads, namely fastp trimming at Q25 and MiXCR clone calling, and kept in-frame beta chains. A single entry per CDR3 protein holds the most common genes and DNA from its merged rows. The sample contains 1,800,000 or so distinct CDR3 sequences, roughly a third of them found a single time. Around 0.3% of the sample comes from the top ten. Sequencing used cord blood. The receptors were sampled from a newborn girl in good health.

V and J are TRBV5-1 and TRBJ1-2; tentative D call: TRBD1 (6 bases). The germline gives CDR1 SGHRS, CDR2 YFSETQ. V lost 2 bases to trimming and J lost 8 bases, with 10 bases between them. This CDR3 is 12 amino acids long. The CDR3 sequence is CASSLIDRGYTF. In nucleotides, the CDR3 is TGCGCCAGCAGCTTAATCGACAGGGGCTACACCTTC.

The rearrangement joins TRBV5-4 to TRBJ1-6; 7 bases map to TRBD1. After removal of 4 bases from V and 9 bases from J, the junction contained 10 bases not matched to a gene. Germline CDR1 reads SGHNT; CDR2 reads YYREEE (reference sequence). The CDR3 consists of 15 residues. CDR3 nucleotide sequence: TGTGCCAGCAGCGGCCGGGACAGTGGGATTTCACCCCTCCACTTT. Its protein is CASSGRDSGISPLHF. Together with reference TRBV5-4 and TRBJ1-6, the CDR3 gives the full variable domain: ETGVTQSPTHLIKTRGQQVTLRCSSQSGHNTVSWYQQALGQGPQFIFQYYREEENGRGNFPPRFSGLQFPNYSSELNVNALELDDSALYLCASSGRDSGISPLHFGNGTRLTVT.

The rearrangement links TRBV11-2 to TRBJ2-1; 7 bases agree with TRBD1. This CDR3 has 15 residues. J was trimmed by 5 bases and V by 5 bases; bases with no gene match: 9. CDR1 and CDR2 from the germline V gene are SGHAT and FQNNGV. The CDR3 DNA is TGTGCCAGCAGCCACCGAACAGGGGAGAACAATGAGCAGTTCTTC. Its protein is CASSHRTGENNEQFF.

A word on this clonotype: A read error is possible here, since a much larger clone lies one base away. The V and J genes are TRBV3-1 and TRBJ2-4; the match to TRBD2 covers 11 bases. J was trimmed by 13 bases and V by 0 bases; bases with no gene match: 14. The CDR3 contains 17 residues. CDR1 is LGHDT, CDR2 YNNKEL, per germline (reference sequence). The CDR3 nucleotides read TGTGCCAGCAGCCAAGAAGCGGGACTAGCGGTTAACAATGAGCAGTACTTC. Translating gives CASSQEAGLAVNNEQYF.

Worth noting for this clonotype: This may be a read error: a much more frequent sequence differs by one nucleotide. The rearrangement joins TRBV20-1 to TRBJ2-3; D remains ambiguous. Trimming stripped 0 bases from V and 1 base from J, with 11 bases between. The CDR3 totals 15 residues. Germline assignment: CDR1 DFQATT and CDR2 SNEGSKA (reference sequence). The CDR3 nucleotides read TGCAGTGCTAGAGATCCGGCGAGAGGCACAGATACGCAGTATTTT. Translation gives CSARDPARGTDTQYF.

This clonotype was seen a few times. The gene calls are TRBV29-1 and TRBJ1-4, with D maybe TRBD1 (5 bases). CDR3 length equals 14 residues. Germline CDR1 is SQVTM and CDR2 is ANQGSEA. Trimming left V 4 bases short and J 0 bases short, with 9 bases between. The chain's CDR3 is CSVGVRATNEKLFF. The DNA for the CDR3 is TGCAGCGTTGGGGTCAGGGCAACTAATGAAAAACTGTTTTTT.

DNA of the CDR3: TGTGCCAGCGCCGGGACAATGAACACTGAAGCTTTCTTT. Translation gives CASAGTMNTEAFF. The chain links TRBV2 to TRBJ1-1; weak D call: TRBD1 (6 bases). V gave up 8 bases and J gave up 0 bases, with 10 bases separating them. This CDR3 region has 13 residues. CDR1 and CDR2 (germline): SNHLY, FYNNEI.

This clonotype turned up a few times. This rearrangement joins TRBV2 to TRBJ2-3; D could derive from TRBD1 or TRBD2 (6 bases each). Trimming shortened V by 5 bases and J by 3 bases, and 12 bases separated the two germline ends. Germline V gene sequence: CDR1 SNHLY, CDR2 FYNNEI. The CDR3 length is 14 residues. The DNA for the CDR3 is TGTGCCAGCAGTAAGGGGGACTTTACAGATACGCAGTATTTT. This gives the protein CASSKGDFTDTQYF.

This clonotype was observed many times. The chain is built from TRBV7-2 and TRBJ2-3; 8 bases align to TRBD2. V lost 5 bases to trimming and J lost 0 bases; unmatched junction nucleotides: 4. CDR1 SGHTA and CDR2 FQGNSA come from the germline V gene. The CDR3 runs to 15 residues. The CDR3 here is CASSPWTSSTDTQYF. The CDR3 DNA follows: TGTGCCAGCAGCCCATGGACTAGCAGCACAGATACGCAGTATTTT.

V usage is TRBV27 and J usage is TRBJ2-5, with D possibly called TRBD1 or TRBD2 (5 bases each). The CDR3 is 14 amino acids. CDR1 and CDR2 (germline): MNHEY, SMNVEV (reference sequence). V lost 7 bases and J lost 7, with 19 bases in between. The CDR3 region is CASNPTRSGGTQYF. The CDR3 DNA sequence: TGTGCCAGCAATCCTACTCGGTCTGGGGGGACCCAGTACTTC.

This clonotype has more than one count but fewer than ten. The chain joins TRBV28 to TRBJ1-1; possibly TRBD1 for D (5 bases). Germline CDR1 reads MDHEN; CDR2 reads SYDVKM. The CDR3 runs 17 residues. V shed 5 bases and J shed 8 bases, with 27 bases lying between them. CDR3 sequence (DNA): TGTGCCAGCAGTCGACTCGGGACTAGCCTTCTTTTGTCGGAAGCTTTCTTT. Its translation is CASSRLGTSLLLSEAFF.

This sequence joins TRBV20-1 and TRBJ1-1; 10 bases are a match to TRBD1. CDR3 length equals 17 residues. Germline loops: CDR1 DFQATT, CDR2 SNEGSKA (reference sequence). The V segment lost 7 bases and the J segment 5 bases; nucleotides outside the gene matches: 19. The CDR3 loop is CSVRLKGTGVWSTEAFF. DNA for the CDR3: TGCAGTGTCAGACTTAAAGGGACAGGGGTTTGGTCGACTGAAGCTTTCTTT.

This clonotype was detected only a few times. V usage is TRBV20-1 and J usage is TRBJ2-2; TRBD2 matches 7 bases. V trimming: 3 bases; J trimming: 2 bases; junction bases outside the gene matches: 9. The CDR3 is made up of 16 amino acids. Germline loops: CDR1 DFQATT, CDR2 SNEGSKA (reference sequence). Here the CDR3 DNA reads TGCAGTGCTAGGGATCTGGCTAGCGGTAACACCGGGGAGCTGTTTTTT. Translating gives CSARDLASGNTGELFF.

This clonotype has a single count. Just one base apart from a much larger clone, this may be a read error. This chain links TRBV29-1 with TRBJ1-4; no clear D gene. Germline CDR1 is SQVTM and CDR2 is ANQGSEA. V lost 2 bases and J 14 bases, leaving 12 bases between the germline ends. The CDR3 is 11 residues long. This chain's CDR3 is CSVEMSDRLFF. CDR3 sequence (DNA): TGCAGCGTTGAAATGAGCGATCGGCTGTTTTTT.

This clonotype was seen only once. At one of its ends the junction is not consistent with the germline gene, which may arise from a read error. The rearrangement uses TRBV7-2 and TRBJ2-1; 9 positions match TRBD2. This CDR3 is 15 amino acids long. Germline V CDR1 and CDR2: SGHTA, FQGNSA. The CDR3 region has the DNA TGTGCCAGCAGGACTCTAGCGGGGATGTACAATGGGCAGTTCTTC. Translating it yields CASRTLAGMYNGQFF.

This clonotype was picked up a small number of times. The chain couples TRBV20-1 to TRBJ2-3, with 8 bases lining up with TRBD2. CDR1 is DFQATT, CDR2 SNEGSKA, per germline (reference sequence). V was pared by 1 base and J by 2 bases, with 5 bases of the junction left unmatched. CDR3 length equals 15 residues. The CDR3 bases are TGCAGTGCTAGAGTTCCGGGACTAGACACAGATACGCAGTATTTT. Amino acids: CSARVPGLDTDTQYF.

This clonotype was picked up one time. The chain couples TRBV20-1 to TRBJ1-5; possible D gene TRBD1, 5 bases. The length of the CDR3 is 15 residues. V was cut by 0 bases and J by 3 bases, with 12 bases left in between. Germline V gene data show CDR1 as DFQATT and CDR2 as SNEGSKA (reference sequence). The CDR3: CSARDPGGDNQPQHF. The CDR3, as DNA: TGCAGTGCTAGAGATCCCGGGGGGGACAATCAGCCCCAGCATTTT.

This chain joins TRBV20-1 and TRBJ2-3; possibly TRBD2 for D (5 bases). V lost 4 bases to trimming and J lost 5 bases, with 10 bases between them. Per germline, CDR1 DFQATT and CDR2 SNEGSKA (reference sequence). There are 12 residues in the CDR3. CDR3 sequence: CSAKRTGDTQYF. CDR3 bases: TGCAGTGCTAAGCGGACGGGAGATACGCAGTATTTT.

This clonotype was seen only a few times. The chain carries TRBV7-9 and TRBJ2-3; 7 positions agree with TRBD2. V dropped 1 base and J dropped 2; count of bases not matched to a gene: 6. The CDR3 runs to 16 residues. Germline CDR1 is SEHNR and CDR2 is FQNEAQ (reference sequence). CDR3: CASSLGASGNTDTQYF. CDR3 DNA: TGTGCCAGCAGCTTAGGTGCTAGCGGCAACACAGATACGCAGTATTTT.

V gene TRBV28 combines with J gene TRBJ2-3, with D maybe TRBD2 (6 bases). Deletions cut 8 bases from V and 4 bases from J, with 10 bases between. Per the germline V gene, CDR1 is MDHEN and CDR2 is SYDVKM. The CDR3 contains 12 residues. The CDR3 is CASLGGADTQYF. CDR3 bases: TGTGCCAGCCTAGGAGGGGCAGATACGCAGTATTTT.

This clonotype was seen a few times. The V and J genes are TRBV11-2 and TRBJ2-7; 7 bases match TRBD1. This CDR3 spans 14 amino acids. Losses at the gene ends were 5 bases for V and 3 bases for J; bases not matched to a gene: 7. Germline CDR1 SGHAT, CDR2 FQNNGV. The CDR3 DNA follows: TGTGCCAGCAGCATACGACAGGGTGGCTACGAGCAGTACTTC. Its translation is CASSIRQGGYEQYF.

This clonotype was found many times. The rearrangement joins TRBV4-2 to TRBJ2-1, with a possible D match to TRBD1 (7 bases). Germline values: CDR1 LGHNA, CDR2 YNFKEQ. The CDR3 has 14 residues. The V gene lost 1 base and the J gene lost 12 bases, with 16 bases spanning the gap. This CDR3 is CASSQGVRGVMQFF. CDR3 in DNA: TGTGCCAGCAGCCAAGGGGTCAGGGGGGTGATGCAGTTCTTC.

J is TRBJ1-5 and V is TRBV12-5; D not resolved. CDR3 length: 13 residues. V lost 1 base and J 3 bases, leaving 4 bases between the germline ends. CDR1 and CDR2 (germline): LGHNT, FRNRAP. Written as DNA, the CDR3 is TGTGCTAGTGGTTTGGACATCAATCAGCCCCAGCATTTT. This codes for CASGLDINQPQHF. The full variable domain, completed using reference TRBV12-5 and TRBJ1-5, is DARVTQTPRHKVTEMGQEVTMRCQPILGHNTVFWYRQTMMQGLELLAYFRNRAPLDDSGMPKDRFSAEMPDATLATLKIQPSEPRDSAVYFCASGLDINQPQHFGDGTRLSIL.

Of note for this clonotype: An end of the junction differs from the germline gene, which may be a read error. This sequence joins TRBV3-1 and TRBJ2-1; TRBD2 matches 14 bases. Per the germline V gene, CDR1 is LGHDT and CDR2 is YNNKEL (reference sequence). The CDR3 is 16 amino acids. The CDR3, as DNA: TGTGCCAGCATCCAAGCCGGGACTAGCGGGAGTCTTGAGCAGTTCTTC. As protein: CASIQAGTSGSLEQFF.

V is TRBV10-1 and J is TRBJ2-5, with TRBD2 identical over 8 bases. CDR3 length: 15 residues. In germline, CDR1 is WNHNN, CDR2 SYGVQD (reference sequence). Trimming took 5 bases from V and 2 from J; bases not matched to a gene: 7. As DNA, the CDR3 is TGCGCCAGCAGTCGTACTACTAGCGGACAAGAGACCCAGTACTTC. Its translation: CASSRTTSGQETQYF.

J is TRBJ2-7 and V is TRBV7-2, with a tentative D call TRBD2 (6 bases). The CDR3 contains 15 residues. Germline V gene lookup returns CDR1 SGHTA and CDR2 FQGNSA. V was shortened by 2 bases and J by 5 bases, with 16 bases between the two germline ends. DNA of the CDR3: TGTGCCAGCAGCTTAAAGGTGGCAGGGAGGAACGAGCAGTACTTC. Protein: CASSLKVAGRNEQYF.

The gene calls are TRBV28 and TRBJ1-4; maybe TRBD1 (6 bases). The CDR3 is 14 residues long. Germline CDR1 MDHEN, CDR2 SYDVKM. V lost 10 bases and J lost 3, with 15 bases in between. The CDR3 nucleotides read TGTGCCAACAGGGCAGGCCCTCCTAATGAAAAACTGTTTTTT. Protein sequence: CANRAGPPNEKLFF.

This clonotype was found a few times. The chain links TRBV20-1 to TRBJ2-3; 7 nucleotides line up with TRBD1. Germline lookup yields CDR1 DFQATT and CDR2 SNEGSKA (reference sequence). Trimming cost V 1 base and J 3 bases; bases outside gene matches: 4. The CDR3 is 14 residues long. CDR3 in amino acids: CSARGNRGTDTQYF. CDR3 in DNA: TGCAGTGCTAGAGGGAACAGGGGTACAGATACGCAGTATTTT.

This clonotype has more than one count but fewer than ten. The chain has TRBV5-1 and TRBJ2-3; D uncertain. Trimming cost V 1 base and J 3 bases, with 9 bases left between them. Germline V gene data show CDR1 as SGHRS and CDR2 as YFSETQ. CDR3 length: 14 amino acids. The CDR3 DNA reads as TGCGCCAGCAGCTTGCGAGTGACGACAGATACGCAGTATTTT. Translating it yields CASSLRVTTDTQYF.

This clonotype was seen many times. The chain's CDR3 is CASSRRTSGSTDTQYF. The CDR3 DNA reads TGTGCCAGCAGCCGGCGGACTAGCGGCAGCACAGATACGCAGTATTTT. V and J are TRBV3-1 and TRBJ2-3; TRBD2 agrees at 10 bases. V was clipped by 4 bases and J by 0 bases; unmatched bases: 4. The CDR3 length is 16 residues. Per germline, CDR1 LGHDT and CDR2 YNNKEL (reference sequence).